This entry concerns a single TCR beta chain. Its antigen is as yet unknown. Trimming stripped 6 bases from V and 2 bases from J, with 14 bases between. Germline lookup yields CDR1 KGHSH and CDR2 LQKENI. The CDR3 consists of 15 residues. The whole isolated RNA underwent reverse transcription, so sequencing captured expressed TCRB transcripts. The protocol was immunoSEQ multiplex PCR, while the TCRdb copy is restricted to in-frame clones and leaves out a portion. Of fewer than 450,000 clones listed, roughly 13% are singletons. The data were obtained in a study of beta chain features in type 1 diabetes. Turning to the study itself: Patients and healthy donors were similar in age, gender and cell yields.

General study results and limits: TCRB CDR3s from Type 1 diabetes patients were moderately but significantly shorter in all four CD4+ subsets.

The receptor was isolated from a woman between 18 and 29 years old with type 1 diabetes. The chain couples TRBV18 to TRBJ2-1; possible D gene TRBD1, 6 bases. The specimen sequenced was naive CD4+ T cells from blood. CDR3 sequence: CASSPGTTPYNEQFF. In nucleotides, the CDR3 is TGTGCCAGCTCGCCCGGGACAACCCCCTACAATGAGCAGTTCTTC.